The 16 T cell receptor beta chains below were found in one sample sequenced in a study of blood T cells in healthy people across ages. Next came a second PCR, run for about 6 to 12 cycles, which used a sample-barcoded 5' primer along with a J-beta primer mix. TCRdb re-called the 5' RACE reads with MiXCR, one entry per CDR3 protein. The sample shows roughly 700,000 distinct CDR3 sequences, around 49% of them seen only once. The specimen sequenced was blood. Every receptor here comes from a woman aged 60-75 years in good health.

This rearrangement joins TRBV2 to TRBJ2-5; 7 bases are shared with TRBD1. Germline V lookup: CDR1 SNHLY, CDR2 FYNNEI. Unmatched junction bases numbered 11, after V lost 2 bases and J lost 11 bases. The CDR3 runs to 14 residues. The CDR3 protein is CASSERGPNNEQYF. Written as DNA, the CDR3 is TGTGCCAGCAGTGAAAGGGGGCCAAACAATGAGCAGTACTTC. The full variable domain, completed using reference TRBV2 and TRBJ2-5, is EPEVTQTPSHQVTQMGQEVILRCVPISNHLYFYWYRQILGQKVEFLVSFYNNEISEKSEIFDDQFSVERPDGSNFTLKIRSTKLEDSAMYFCASSERGPNNEQYFGPGTRLLVL.

Regarding this clonotype: One end of the junction does not line up with germline, which may come from a read error. This chain connects TRBV3-1 to TRBJ2-7; 10 bases align to TRBD1. Germline CDR1 is LGHDT and CDR2 is YNNKEL (reference sequence). This CDR3 has 15 amino acids. In DNA form, the CDR3 reads TGTGCCGGCAGCCAAGGGGGACAGGGGTTCGGCGAGCAGTACTTC. As protein: CAGSQGGQGFGEQYF.

This clonotype was seen many times. This chain connects TRBV12-3 or TRBV12-4 to TRBJ2-1; the D gene could be TRBD1 or TRBD2 (5 bases each). Deletions cut 5 bases from V and 10 bases from J, with 15 bases between. The CDR3 is made up of 13 amino acids. The CDR3 DNA sequence: TGTGCCAGCAGTGTATTAGGGACGGCCGAGCAGTTCTTC. Residues: CASSVLGTAEQFF.

Of note for this clonotype: One end of the junction fails to match germline, which may point to a read error. Written as DNA, the CDR3 is TGTGTCAGCAGTTTACCAAAGGTAGCAGGGGGGTACGAGCAGTACTTC. It encodes CVSSLPKVAGGYEQYF. V gene TRBV27 combines with J gene TRBJ2-7, with D perhaps matching TRBD1 (7 bases). The CDR3 runs 16 residues. The germline gives CDR1 MNHEY, CDR2 SMNVEV (reference sequence).

The V gene is TRBV27, the J gene TRBJ2-7; 10 nucleotides line up with TRBD1. There are 16 residues in the CDR3. The ends lost 5 bases at V and 3 bases at J; junction bases unmatched: 10. Germline V gives CDR1 MNHEY, CDR2 SMNVEV (reference sequence). The CDR3 DNA reads TGTGCCAGCAGTACCCGTCCCGGGACAGGGGTCTACGAGCAGTACTTC. It is translated as CASSTRPGTGVYEQYF.

The chain has TRBV3-1 and TRBJ1-1; D remains ambiguous. Germline lookup yields CDR1 LGHDT and CDR2 YNNKEL (reference sequence). V was trimmed by 4 bases and J by 11 bases, leaving 17 bases between them. The CDR3 contains 13 residues. In DNA form, the CDR3 reads TGTGCCAGCAGCCTCTGGGCCACGGATAGGGCTTTCTTT. Protein: CASSLWATDRAFF.

The chain couples TRBV29-1 to TRBJ2-2; 9 nucleotides line up with TRBD1. The junction had 2 bases not matched to a gene; V was cut back by 1 base and J by 5 bases. The germline gives CDR1 SQVTM, CDR2 ANQGSEA. This CDR3 comprises 14 residues. The CDR3 loop reads CSVEAGTGTGELFF. In nucleotides, the CDR3 is TGCAGCGTTGAAGCCGGGACAGGGACCGGGGAGCTGTTTTTT.

The V and J genes are TRBV12-3 or TRBV12-4 and TRBJ2-1; TRBD2 is a possible D gene (6 bases). Trimming removed 6 bases from V and 0 bases from J, with 18 bases in between. The CDR3 loop spans 17 amino acids. CDR3 region: CASSPGSGRSSYNEQFF. The CDR3 bases are TGTGCCAGCAGCCCAGGGTCGGGGAGGAGCTCCTACAATGAGCAGTTCTTC.

This clonotype was detected ten times or more. The chain couples TRBV6-2 or TRBV6-3 to TRBJ2-5, with D possibly matching TRBD1 (5 bases). CDR1 is MNHEY and CDR2 is SVGEGT in the germline V gene. The CDR3 length is 13 residues. V lost 2 bases to trimming and J lost 3 bases, with 7 bases between them. CDR3 nucleotide sequence: TGTGCCAGCAGTTACGACAGCAAAGAGACCCAGTACTTC. This codes for CASSYDSKETQYF.

This clonotype showed up just once. This sequence joins TRBV7-2 and TRBJ2-1; no definite D call. The end of the DNA aligns better with TRBJ2-7, so the J call may be wrong. Germline values: CDR1 SGHTA, CDR2 FQGNSA. The CDR3 runs 14 residues. The CDR3 DNA follows: TGTGCCAGCAGCTTAGCAGCTTCTTACAATGAGCAGTACTTC. Translating it yields CASSLAASYNEQYF.

This clonotype has only a few counts. The chain is built from TRBV20-1 and TRBJ2-7, with 7 bases matching TRBD2. The CDR3 sequence is 13 residues long. The germline gives CDR1 DFQATT, CDR2 SNEGSKA (reference sequence). The J segment lost 4 bases and the V segment lost 4 bases, leaving 7 bases of the junction unmatched. CDR3 bases: TGCAGTGCTATGCCGGGAGGCACGTACGAGCAGTACTTC. The encoded protein is CSAMPGGTYEQYF.

This rearrangement joins TRBV6-1 to TRBJ2-3; 13 positions match TRBD2. V dropped 5 bases and J dropped 5; count of bases not matched to a gene: 13. Germline V gene lookup returns CDR1 MNHNS and CDR2 SASEGT. This CDR3 is built from 18 residues. In DNA, the CDR3 is TGTGCCAGCAGTCCCACTAGCGGGAGGGCCCTACGAGGAGATACGCAGTATTTT. Translating it yields CASSPTSGRALRGDTQYF.

This clonotype showed up just a few times. The chain joins TRBV2 to TRBJ1-2; TRBD1 aligns across 8 bases. This CDR3 spans 13 amino acids. The ends lost 7 bases at V and 8 bases at J; junction bases unmatched: 9. Germline-derived CDR1 and CDR2 are SNHLY and FYNNEI. The DNA for the CDR3 is TGTGCCAGCACGTGGACAGGGACGGGAGGCTACACCTTC. Translation: CASTWTGTGGYTF. Complete variable domain (other parts from reference TRBV2 and TRBJ1-2): EPEVTQTPSHQVTQMGQEVILRCVPISNHLYFYWYRQILGQKVEFLVSFYNNEISEKSEIFDDQFSVERPDGSNFTLKIRSTKLEDSAMYFCASTWTGTGGYTFGSGTRLTVV.

This clonotype was seen just once. The CDR3 loop reads CATSDTTSGSYEQYF. DNA for the CDR3: TGTGCCACCAGTGATACGACTAGCGGAAGCTACGAGCAGTACTTC. The chain uses TRBV24-1 and TRBJ2-7; 9 bases fit TRBD2. CDR3 length equals 15 residues. From germline, CDR1 is KGHDR and CDR2 SFDVKD. The V segment lost 3 bases and the J segment 3 bases; nucleotides outside the gene matches: 5.

The chain couples TRBV7-8 to TRBJ2-1; possible D gene TRBD2, 5 bases. Between the trimmed V and J ends, which lost 5 bases and 8 bases, there was a span of 13 bases. Germline V gene data show CDR1 as SGHVS and CDR2 as FQNEAQ. CDR3 size: 13 residues. The CDR3 DNA sequence: TGTGCCAGCAGCCGGACTCTTGCGGATGAGCAGTTCTTC. Its protein product is CASSRTLADEQFF.

This clonotype has just one count. This rearrangement joins TRBV27 to TRBJ2-1; D is possibly TRBD2 (5 bases). CDR1 MNHEY and CDR2 SMNVEV come from the germline V gene (reference sequence). The V end lost 8 bases, the J end lost 10 bases, and 21 bases lay between the germline ends. This CDR3 spans 14 amino acids. CDR3 DNA sequence: TGTGCCAGCGAGTCGATAGCGTCCCGCGACGAGCAGTTCTTC. Protein sequence: CASESIASRDEQFF.